The 13 T cell receptor beta chains below come from one sample, sequenced in a study of blood T cell repertoires in COVID-19. Some clones are missing from TCRdb's copy, which holds only in-frame ones; the method was immunoSEQ multiplex PCR. The table lists some 210,000 clones, around 81% of them singletons. Sequences were obtained from PBMCs or T cells enriched from blood (not recorded which). All receptors come from a woman between 45 and 65 years old with acute COVID-19.

CDR3 loop: CASSLGLAGGLGKTQYF. In nucleotides, the CDR3 is TGTGCCAGCAGCTTAGGATTAGCGGGGGGCCTCGGGAAGACCCAGTACTTC. The chain is built from TRBV7-2 and TRBJ2-5; 10 nucleotides align to TRBD2. J lost 6 bases, V lost 1 base, and 11 bases had no gene match. CDR3 length: 17 residues. Per germline, CDR1 SGHTA and CDR2 FQGNSA.

This rearrangement joins TRBV5-4 to TRBJ2-2; TRBD1 agrees at 10 bases. V lost 5 bases to trimming and J lost 8 bases; unmatched junction nucleotides: 9. The CDR3 contains 15 residues. Germline V CDR1 and CDR2: SGHNT, YYREEE (reference sequence). The CDR3 region is CASRYGTGEPGELFF. CDR3 nucleotides: TGTGCCAGCAGATATGGGACAGGGGAACCGGGGGAGCTGTTTTTT.

The V call is TRBV7-9, the J call TRBJ1-2, with 7 positions matching TRBD1. CDR1 is SEHNR, CDR2 FQNEAQ, per germline (reference sequence). The CDR3 runs 12 residues. V gave up 5 bases and J gave up 5 bases; unmatched junction bases: 2. The CDR3 here is CASSEQGYGYTF. CDR3 sequence (DNA): TGTGCCAGCAGCGAACAGGGGTATGGCTACACCTTC.

The chain recombines TRBV5-1 with TRBJ2-1; weak D call: TRBD2 (5 bases). The CDR3 contains 15 residues. The V gene's germline CDR1 is SGHRS and CDR2 YFSETQ. V lost 2 bases, J lost 11 bases, and 20 bases lay in between. For the CDR3, the DNA is TGCGCCAGCAGCTTTGGTAGCGATGTAAGCTCCCAGCAGTTCTTC. This gives the protein CASSFGSDVSSQQFF.

The V and J genes are TRBV7-2 and TRBJ2-3; the match to TRBD2 covers 7 bases. The CDR3 is 16 amino acids. V lost 5 bases to trimming and J lost 4 bases; unmatched junction nucleotides: 12. Per germline, CDR1 SGHTA and CDR2 FQGNSA. The CDR3 coding sequence is TGTGCCAGCAGCCCCGGTGCGGGAGTCTCGTCAGATACGCAGTATTTT. As protein: CASSPGAGVSSDTQYF.

J is TRBJ1-4 and V is TRBV19; 10 nucleotides match TRBD1. V lost 5 bases to trimming and J lost 6 bases; unmatched junction nucleotides: 6. The CDR3 runs to 15 residues. Germline V lookup: CDR1 LNHDA, CDR2 SQIVND (reference sequence). CDR3 residues: CASSPWTGGDEKLFF. CDR3 in DNA: TGTGCCAGTAGTCCATGGACAGGGGGGGATGAAAAACTGTTTTTT.

This sequence joins TRBV28 and TRBJ2-1, with D perhaps matching TRBD2 (6 bases). The CDR3 spans 16 residues. The V end lost 5 bases, the J end lost 2 bases, and 16 bases lay between the germline ends. Germline lookup yields CDR1 MDHEN and CDR2 SYDVKM. The CDR3: CASSTLGTSPYNEQFF. The CDR3 nucleotides read TGTGCCAGCAGTACCCTAGGGACTTCCCCCTACAATGAGCAGTTCTTC.

The chain uses TRBV3-1 (or the pseudogene TRBV3-2) and TRBJ2-1; 9 nucleotides agree with TRBD2. CDR1 and CDR2 (germline): LGHDT, YNNKEL (reference sequence). After removal of 5 bases from V and 2 bases from J, the junction contained 4 bases not matched to a gene. This CDR3 contains 15 residues. CDR3: CASSLTSGPYNEQFF. The CDR3 nucleotides read TGTGCCAGCAGCTTGACTAGCGGTCCCTACAATGAGCAGTTCTTC.

This sequence joins TRBV30 and TRBJ1-6; possibly TRBD1 for D (5 bases). Germline V CDR1 and CDR2: GTSNPN, SVGIG (reference sequence). This CDR3 spans 20 amino acids. Trimming removed 4 bases from V and 1 base from J, with 26 bases in between. CDR3 nucleotide sequence: TGTGCCTGGAACCCACGCCCGGCAGGGTCGGGGAGGTCCTATAATTCACCCCTCCACTTT. This translates into CAWNPRPAGSGRSYNSPLHF.

The table lists this clone with a few counts. This chain joins TRBV7-2 and TRBJ1-1; 8 positions match TRBD1. V lost 1 base, J lost 2 bases, and 3 bases stayed unmatched. Germline lookup yields CDR1 SGHTA and CDR2 FQGNSA. The CDR3 loop spans 15 amino acids. The CDR3 protein is CASSLEPGGNTEAFF. DNA of the CDR3: TGTGCCAGCAGCTTAGAACCAGGGGGCAACACTGAAGCTTTCTTT.

The chain has TRBV27 and TRBJ1-1, with D perhaps TRBD1 (5 bases). Per the germline V gene, CDR1 is MNHEY and CDR2 is SMNVEV (reference sequence). This CDR3 region has 17 residues. V was shortened by 3 bases and J by 1 base, with 18 bases between the two germline ends. The CDR3, as DNA: TGTGCCAGCAGTTTCTCGTCAGGGAAAACCAAGAACACTGAAGCTTTCTTT. Its protein product is CASSFSSGKTKNTEAFF.

This rearrangement joins TRBV6-5 to TRBJ2-7, with D possibly TRBD1 on 6 matching bases. Trimming took off 0 bases at V and 4 bases at J, with 16 bases between the two ends. In germline, CDR1 is MNHEY, CDR2 SVGAGI. This CDR3 contains 16 residues. CDR3 in amino acids: CASSYSKTGFSYEQYF. Here the CDR3 DNA reads TGTGCCAGCAGTTACTCTAAAACAGGGTTTAGTTACGAGCAGTACTTC.

The chain recombines TRBV4-3 with TRBJ2-1, with D possibly matching TRBD2 (5 bases). CDR3 length: 15 amino acids. The germline CDR1 and CDR2 sequences are LGHNA and YSLEER. Trimming shortened V by 3 bases and J by 1 base, and 10 bases separated the two germline ends. The CDR3 spells CASSQTIASYNEQFF. CDR3 sequence (DNA): TGCGCCAGCAGCCAGACCATAGCGTCCTACAATGAGCAGTTCTTC.